The T cell receptor (beta chain) under discussion was sequenced for a study of blood T cell repertoires in COVID-19. Looking at the study overall: Sites across the United States, Italy and Spain contributed samples from acute and convalescent COVID-19. T cells, B-cell-depleted T cells, or PBMCs supplied cDNA or gDNA.

Authors' processing steps: Estimation of nucleated cell counts was performed using reference gene primer amplification. Repertoires were generated with immunoSEQ multiplex PCR, while TCRdb's copy carries only in-frame clones and drops some. The V and J calls and clone size are taken from that table; D and trimming were inferred from the DNA. The table shows approximately 100,000 clones, with approximately 92% occurring only once. Germline CDR1 reads MNHEY; CDR2 reads SVGAGI. CDR3 length: 14 residues. Unmatched junction bases numbered 7, after V lost 6 bases and J lost 5 bases. This clone was recorded once.

The sequenced material came from peripheral blood. The chain employs TRBV6-5 and TRBJ2-1; 7 positions agree with TRBD2. This TCR was recovered from a man aged 45-60 years with active COVID-19. In DNA form, the CDR3 reads TGTGCCAGCAGAACCCCGGCGGGGGACAATGAGCAGTTCTTC. It specifies CASRTPAGDNEQFF.